These 25 T cell receptor beta chains came from one sample sequenced in a study of response to subunit inactivated influenza vaccine. TCRdb recomputed calls from the RT-PCR reads with MiXCR, one row per CDR3 protein. The sample lists about 580,000 distinct CDR3 sequences; roughly 15% were seen once. This sample comprised PBMCs from blood, obtained about 11 days after vaccination. The receptor set was obtained from a man in his fifties or sixties who received an inactivated influenza vaccine.

The V gene is TRBV20-1, the J gene TRBJ1-2, with D possibly TRBD1 on 5 matching bases. Per the germline V gene, CDR1 is DFQATT and CDR2 is SNEGSKA (reference sequence). V lost 3 bases and J lost 7, with 6 bases in between. The CDR3 has 10 residues. Written as DNA, the CDR3 is TGCAGTGCTAGGGGGGTTGGCTACACCTTC. Amino acid sequence: CSARGVGYTF.

The rearrangement joins TRBV3-1 to TRBJ2-1; 9 positions match TRBD1. The CDR3 is made up of 16 amino acids. Germline V gene sequence: CDR1 LGHDT, CDR2 YNNKEL (reference sequence). The ends lost 3 bases at V and 8 bases at J; junction bases unmatched: 11. The CDR3 coding sequence is TGTGCCAGCAGCCATGAACCGGGACAGGGATACGATGAGCAGTTCTTC. Residues: CASSHEPGQGYDEQFF.

This clonotype was seen ten or more times. The gene calls are TRBV18 and TRBJ1-1; 8 bases are shared with TRBD1. This CDR3 has 14 residues. The germline V gene encodes CDR1 KGHSH and CDR2 LQKENI. V gave up 6 bases and J gave up 2 bases; unmatched junction bases: 5. The CDR3 is CASSEDRANTEAFF. The CDR3 nucleotides are TGTGCCAGCTCCGAGGACAGGGCTAACACTGAAGCTTTCTTT.

Only a few counts were recorded for this clonotype. For the CDR3, the DNA is TGTGCCAGCAGCTCCAGCGGGAACTCCTACGAGCAGTACTTC. Amino acids: CASSSSGNSYEQYF. The chain employs TRBV7-2 and TRBJ2-7, with TRBD2 matching 7 bases. CDR1 SGHTA and CDR2 FQGNSA come from the germline V gene. The V segment lost 4 bases and the J segment 0 bases; nucleotides outside the gene matches: 3. The CDR3 runs to 14 residues.

This clonotype was recorded many times. V and J are TRBV30 and TRBJ1-1; D is ambiguous. The CDR3 consists of 13 residues. From germline, CDR1 is GTSNPN and CDR2 SVGIG (reference sequence). The V end lost 0 bases, the J end lost 0 bases, and 5 bases lay between the germline ends. As DNA, the CDR3 is TGTGCCTGGAGTGTTGCGGTGAACACTGAAGCTTTCTTT. Its translation: CAWSVAVNTEAFF.

This chain connects TRBV7-2 to TRBJ2-7, with no clear D. CDR1 and CDR2 from the germline V gene are SGHTA and FQGNSA. The V end lost 1 base, the J end lost 0 bases, and 7 bases lay between the germline ends. This CDR3 has 14 amino acids. CDR3 sequence (DNA): TGTGCCAGCAGCTTAGGGCCTTTCTCCTACGAGCAGTACTTC. Translated, it gives CASSLGPFSYEQYF. The full variable domain, its missing parts supplied by reference TRBV7-2 and TRBJ2-7, is GAGVSQSPSNKVTEKGKDVELRCDPISGHTALYWYRQSLGQGLEFLIYFQGNSAPDKSGLPSDRFSAERTGGSVSTLTIQRTQQEDSAVYLCASSLGPFSYEQYFGPGTRLTVT.

This chain links TRBV6-1 with TRBJ1-2; 7 bases are shared with TRBD1. After removal of 6 bases from V and 2 bases from J, the junction contained 12 bases not matched to a gene. There are 16 residues in the CDR3. Germline CDR1 is MNHNS and CDR2 is SASEGT. CDR3 nucleotide sequence: TGTGCCAGCAGACACGGGGAGGGGGCAGGGAACTATGGCTACACCTTC. Protein product: CASRHGEGAGNYGYTF.

This clonotype turned up a few times. The chain links TRBV5-1 to TRBJ2-3, with TRBD1 as a possible D gene (6 bases). The V and J ends lost 4 bases and 6 bases respectively, with 18 bases between them. CDR1 is SGHRS and CDR2 is YFSETQ in the germline V gene. This CDR3 spans 15 amino acids. CDR3 coding DNA: TGCGCCAGCAGCCTAAGGACAGACCGTTCGGATACGCAGTATTTT. Its protein is CASSLRTDRSDTQYF.

This clonotype was observed a handful of times. CDR3 amino acids: CASSLDVNNYGYTF. DNA for the CDR3: TGTGCCAGCAGCTTAGACGTGAATAACTATGGCTACACCTTC. This chain connects TRBV7-9 to TRBJ1-2; D is uncertain. Deletions cut 1 base from V and 1 base from J, with 7 bases between. Germline CDR1 SEHNR, CDR2 FQNEAQ (reference sequence). This CDR3 spans 14 amino acids.

This chain uses TRBV5-4 with TRBJ1-1, with TRBD1 as a possible D gene (6 bases). The CDR3 is 15 amino acids. Deletions cut 4 bases from V and 2 bases from J, with 15 bases between. Germline V gene data show CDR1 as SGHNT and CDR2 as YYREEE (reference sequence). The CDR3 region is CASSPSGGLNTEAFF. DNA of the CDR3: TGTGCCAGCAGCCCTTCGGGGGGCCTTAACACTGAAGCTTTCTTT.

This clonotype was observed a handful of times. The chain is built from TRBV10-3 and TRBJ1-6, with TRBD1 identical over 8 bases. V lost 3 bases, J lost 6 bases, and 7 bases stayed unmatched. From germline, CDR1 is ENHRY and CDR2 SYGVKD. The CDR3 has 16 amino acids. In DNA, the CDR3 is TGTGCCATCAGTGAACAGGGGACAGGTCGTAATTCACCCCTCCACTTT. It encodes CAISEQGTGRNSPLHF.

This rearrangement joins TRBV7-9 to TRBJ1-1, with unresolved D. V shed 5 bases and J shed 1 base, with 14 bases lying between them. The CDR3 is 15 amino acids. Looked up from germline, CDR1 is SEHNR and CDR2 is FQNEAQ (reference sequence). As DNA, the CDR3 is TGTGCCAGCAGCCGTGCGAGCCGGAGGAACACTGAAGCTTTCTTT. Protein product: CASSRASRRNTEAFF. Full variable domain (outside the CDR3, taken from reference TRBV7-9 and TRBJ1-1): DTGVSQNPRHKITKRGQNVTFRCDPISEHNRLYWYRQTLGQGPEFLTYFQNEAQLEKSRLLSDRFSAERPKGSFSTLEIQRTEQGDSAMYLCASSRASRRNTEAFFGQGTRLTVV.

V and J are TRBV5-1 and TRBJ1-2, with 7 bases aligning to TRBD1. This CDR3 comprises 14 residues. Trimming removed 7 bases from V and 0 bases from J; junction bases left unmatched: 6. CDR1 is SGHRS, CDR2 YFSETQ, per germline. The CDR3 sequence is CASARQGSNYGYTF. In DNA form, the CDR3 reads TGCGCCAGCGCCAGACAGGGATCTAACTATGGCTACACCTTC.

The rearrangement links TRBV5-1 to TRBJ2-2, with D perhaps matching TRBD1 (5 bases). Trimming stripped 0 bases from V and 3 bases from J, with 6 bases between. The CDR3 runs 14 residues. Germline CDR1 and CDR2: SGHRS and YFSETQ. CDR3 nucleotides: TGCGCCAGCAGCTTGGTCAGGGACACCGGGGAGCTGTTTTTT. Its translation is CASSLVRDTGELFF.

The chain uses TRBV13 and TRBJ2-7, with 9 bases that match TRBD1. Germline loops: CDR1 PRHDT, CDR2 FYEKMQ (reference sequence). The CDR3 runs to 16 residues. V trimming: 5 bases; J trimming: 0 bases; junction bases outside the gene matches: 8. The CDR3 DNA follows: TGTGCCAGCAGCCTAAGACAGGGGGTGTTCTCCTACGAGCAGTACTTC. This codes for CASSLRQGVFSYEQYF. Based on the CDR3 plus reference TRBV13 and TRBJ2-7, the full variable domain is AAGVIQSPRHLIKEKRETATLKCYPIPRHDTVYWYQQGPGQDPQFLISFYEKMQSDKGSIPDRFSAQQFSDYHSELNMSSLELGDSALYFCASSLRQGVFSYEQYFGPGTRLTVT.

This clonotype was found many times. The J gene is TRBJ1-5, the V gene TRBV2; tentatively, D is TRBD1 (5 bases). Germline lookup yields CDR1 SNHLY and CDR2 FYNNEI. The CDR3 spans 13 residues. The ends were cut back, 8 bases at V and 1 base at J, with 9 bases in the middle. CDR3 bases: TGTGCCAGCGGACGGGACAGCAATCAGCCCCAGCATTTT. This gives the protein CASGRDSNQPQHF.

This rearrangement joins TRBV5-1 to TRBJ1-2, with 7 positions matching TRBD1. The J segment lost 4 bases and the V segment lost 4 bases, leaving 10 bases of the junction unmatched. Germline values: CDR1 SGHRS, CDR2 YFSETQ. The CDR3 has 15 residues. The chain's CDR3 is CASSLTNDRVYGYTF. The DNA of the CDR3 is TGCGCCAGCAGCCTAACCAATGACAGGGTCTATGGCTACACCTTC. The variable domain in full, completed from reference TRBV5-1 and TRBJ1-2, reads KAGVTQTPRYLIKTRGQQVTLSCSPISGHRSVSWYQQTPGQGLQFLFEYFSETQRNKGNFPGRFSGRQFSNSRSEMNVSTLELGDSALYLCASSLTNDRVYGYTFGSGTRLTVV.

This clonotype was seen many times. The CDR3 reads CASSLGGSDTQYF. The CDR3 DNA sequence: TGCGCCAGCAGCTTGGGTGGGTCAGATACGCAGTATTTT. The rearrangement uses TRBV5-1 and TRBJ2-3; D remains unclear. Trimming removed 0 bases from V and 4 bases from J, with 6 bases in between. This CDR3 spans 13 amino acids. Germline loops: CDR1 SGHRS, CDR2 YFSETQ. Complete variable domain (other parts from reference TRBV5-1 and TRBJ2-3): KAGVTQTPRYLIKTRGQQVTLSCSPISGHRSVSWYQQTPGQGLQFLFEYFSETQRNKGNFPGRFSGRQFSNSRSEMNVSTLELGDSALYLCASSLGGSDTQYFGPGTRLTVL.

This clonotype was seen ten or more times. The CDR3 DNA is TGTGCCAGCAGCCCCGGGACGGTGAACACTGAAGCTTTCTTT. This encodes CASSPGTVNTEAFF. V is TRBV7-2 and J is TRBJ1-1; D perhaps matches TRBD1 (5 bases). The CDR3 is 14 amino acids. The V gene lost 5 bases and the J gene lost 0 bases, with 10 bases spanning the gap. From germline, CDR1 is SGHTA and CDR2 FQGNSA.

In its sample, this clonotype was seen many times. The genes are TRBV27 and TRBJ2-7, with unresolved D. V lost 3 bases and J lost 6, with 15 bases in between. Germline V gene data show CDR1 as MNHEY and CDR2 as SMNVEV (reference sequence). The CDR3 contains 14 residues. This CDR3 reads CASSFAAVRREQYF. The CDR3 DNA is TGTGCCAGCAGTTTCGCGGCAGTCCGACGCGAGCAGTACTTC.

This clonotype turned up a few times. The rearrangement joins TRBV5-1 to TRBJ2-2, with 13 bases lining up with TRBD2. Per germline, CDR1 SGHRS and CDR2 YFSETQ. Unmatched junction bases numbered 5, after V lost 6 bases and J lost 6 bases. This CDR3 has 15 amino acids. CDR3: CASTGTSGVPGELFF. DNA of the CDR3: TGCGCCAGCACCGGGACTAGCGGGGTTCCCGGGGAGCTGTTTTTT.

Only a few counts were recorded for this clonotype. CDR3 DNA sequence: TGCAGTGCTAGAGATCGTATCTCGGGATACTACACTGAAGCTTTCTTT. It yields the protein CSARDRISGYYTEAFF. The rearrangement uses TRBV20-1 and TRBJ1-1; D ambiguous. This CDR3 is built from 16 residues. CDR1 and CDR2 (germline): DFQATT, SNEGSKA (reference sequence). Trimming pared 0 bases from V and 3 bases from J, leaving 17 bases between.

V gene TRBV7-3 combines with J gene TRBJ2-7, with 11 bases that match TRBD2. From germline, CDR1 is SGHTA and CDR2 FQGTGA. The CDR3 length is 19 residues. The ends lost 7 bases at V and 0 bases at J; junction bases unmatched: 17. The CDR3 region is CASTLFWWGLADNSYEQYF. The CDR3 bases are TGTGCCAGCACTTTATTTTGGTGGGGACTAGCGGATAACTCCTACGAGCAGTACTTC.

This clonotype came up a few times. The CDR3 is CSVEDPLAGGLTDTQYF. The CDR3 bases are TGCAGCGTTGAAGATCCCTTAGCGGGGGGCTTAACAGATACGCAGTATTTT. The chain links TRBV29-1 to TRBJ2-3; 10 bases align to TRBD2. This CDR3 region has 17 residues. J was trimmed by 3 bases and V by 0 bases; bases with no gene match: 9. CDR1 and CDR2 from the germline V gene are SQVTM and ANQGSEA.

At least ten counts were recorded for this clonotype. The chain is built from TRBV7-2 and TRBJ2-7, with D maybe TRBD2 (6 bases). Trimming stripped 5 bases from V and 2 bases from J, with 13 bases between. The germline V gene has CDR1 SGHTA and CDR2 FQGNSA. The CDR3 has 14 amino acids. The CDR3 region is CASSRGRLPYEQYF. CDR3 DNA: TGTGCCAGCAGCCGGGGGAGGCTACCCTACGAGCAGTACTTC.